This paragraph reports one T cell receptor (beta chain). What it recognizes is unknown. The germline gives CDR1 SGHRS, CDR2 YFSETQ. V gave up 0 bases and J gave up 6 bases, with 11 bases separating them. The CDR3 is made up of 14 amino acids. The data were taken from a study of cytomegalovirus exposure and HLA in healthy donors. About the research overall: Assignment to the Caucasian-associated ancestry cluster applied to more than 75% of the 350 to 500 genotyped donors.

Whole-study results and caveats: Presence/absence analyses took donor sequencing depth as roughly uniform. As a later analysis revealed, most CMV-associated TCR beta chains appeared HLA-restricted. Most of the TCR beta V segments (in an earlier analysis) were productive either about 87% or about 30% of the time.

Researchers ran the PCR with 60 Vbeta and 13 Jbeta primers. The assay was immunoSEQ multiplex PCR, and TCRdb's table has in-frame clones only and misses some. The table lists over 200,000 clones, approximately 84% of them singletons, with 0.58% in the top ten. Sequenced sample: PBMCs. The chain combines TRBV5-1 with TRBJ2-3; D uncertain. This receptor was taken from a woman in her thirties or forties in good health and CMV-seronegative. CDR3 bases: TGCGCCAGCAGCTTGGGCGGTCGGCCGGATACGCAGTATTTT. It encodes CASSLGGRPDTQYF. Based on the CDR3 plus reference TRBV5-1 and TRBJ2-3, the full variable domain is KAGVTQTPRYLIKTRGQQVTLSCSPISGHRSVSWYQQTPGQGLQFLFEYFSETQRNKGNFPGRFSGRQFSNSRSEMNVSTLELGDSALYLCASSLGGRPDTQYFGPGTRLTVL.